These 10 T cell receptor beta chains share one sample of origin, sequenced in a study of monozygotic twins with cystic fibrosis. Measured with immunoSEQ multiplex PCR; TCRdb has only the in-frame clones, and not every one. The sample lists 25,000 to 35,000 clones, over 80% occurring once. Material: blood. The source of these receptors is a girl under 10 years old with cystic fibrosis.

This chain links TRBV13 with TRBJ2-7; 9 nucleotides match TRBD1. The trim removed 2 bases at V and 0 bases at J, leaving 11 bases unmatched. CDR3 length: 18 residues. Per germline, CDR1 PRHDT and CDR2 FYEKMQ (reference sequence). DNA for the CDR3: TGTGCCAGCAGCTTACGGGACAGGGCGGGACAGGGCTCCTACGAGCAGTACTTC. This codes for CASSLRDRAGQGSYEQYF.

This clone was seen more than once but under ten times. V and J are TRBV30 and TRBJ1-5; 9 nucleotides align to TRBD1. The germline V gene has CDR1 GTSNPN and CDR2 SVGIG (reference sequence). The CDR3 covers 14 residues. V was clipped by 3 bases and J by 4 bases; unmatched bases: 4. The CDR3 sequence: CAWSVGTGNQPQHF. The CDR3 DNA reads TGTGCCTGGAGCGTAGGGACAGGGAATCAGCCCCAGCATTTT.

This chain uses TRBV4-2 with TRBJ1-6, with D perhaps TRBD1 (5 bases). V gave up 0 bases and J gave up 0 bases, with 12 bases separating them. The germline CDR1 and CDR2 sequences are LGHNA and YNFKEQ. This CDR3 comprises 18 residues. Here the CDR3 DNA reads TGTGCCAGCAGCCAAGATGGCAGGGTAGGCTCCTATAATTCACCCCTCCACTTT. As protein: CASSQDGRVGSYNSPLHF.

The rearrangement joins TRBV7-9 to TRBJ1-2, with D unresolved. This CDR3 has 14 amino acids. Germline values: CDR1 SEHNR, CDR2 FQNEAQ (reference sequence). The germline V and J ends were trimmed by 2 bases and 4 bases, with 11 bases remaining between them. The CDR3 protein is CASSLTEFPYGYTF. Written as DNA, the CDR3 is TGTGCCAGCAGCTTAACGGAGTTCCCCTATGGCTACACCTTC. Complete variable domain (other parts from reference TRBV7-9 and TRBJ1-2): DTGVSQNPRHKITKRGQNVTFRCDPISEHNRLYWYRQTLGQGPEFLTYFQNEAQLEKSRLLSDRFSAERPKGSFSTLEIQRTEQGDSAMYLCASSLTEFPYGYTFGSGTRLTVV.

The chain has TRBV5-4 and TRBJ2-7; the D call may be TRBD1 or TRBD2 (6 bases each). Germline V gene lookup returns CDR1 SGHNT and CDR2 YYREEE (reference sequence). Between the trimmed V and J ends, which lost 2 bases and 6 bases, there was a span of 9 bases. CDR3 size: 12 residues. The CDR3 region is CASSFGGIEQYF. The CDR3 bases are TGTGCCAGCAGCTTCGGGGGCATCGAGCAGTACTTC.

DNA of the CDR3: TGTGCCAGCAGAGTCTCCGAAGCTACAGGGGTTCGGGGCTACACCTTC. It codes for CASRVSEATGVRGYTF. The chain joins TRBV2 to TRBJ1-2, with 7 positions matching TRBD1. The germline gives CDR1 SNHLY, CDR2 FYNNEI. Germline trimming cut 6 bases from V and 8 bases from J; bases unmatched to any gene: 18. The CDR3 has 16 residues. Filled out from reference TRBV2 and TRBJ1-2, the complete variable domain reads EPEVTQTPSHQVTQMGQEVILRCVPISNHLYFYWYRQILGQKVEFLVSFYNNEISEKSEIFDDQFSVERPDGSNFTLKIRSTKLEDSAMYFCASRVSEATGVRGYTFGSGTRLTVV.

This chain connects TRBV9 to TRBJ1-1, with 7 bases fitting TRBD1. Germline-derived CDR1 and CDR2 are SGDLS and YYNGEE. The CDR3 spans 16 residues. V was pared by 0 bases and J by 0 bases, with 5 bases of the junction left unmatched. The CDR3 sequence is CASSVGGQVMNTEAFF. CDR3 sequence (DNA): TGTGCCAGCAGCGTAGGAGGACAGGTTATGAACACTGAAGCTTTCTTT.

This sequence joins TRBV12-5 and TRBJ1-2, with 8 bases lining up with TRBD1. This CDR3 contains 14 residues. Germline trimming cut 1 base from V and 8 bases from J; bases unmatched to any gene: 6. The germline V gene has CDR1 LGHNT and CDR2 FRNRAP. CDR3 loop: CASGLARTGFGYTF. CDR3 coding DNA: TGTGCTAGTGGTTTGGCCCGGACAGGGTTCGGCTACACCTTC. Variable domain in full (rest from reference TRBV12-5 and TRBJ1-2): DARVTQTPRHKVTEMGQEVTMRCQPILGHNTVFWYRQTMMQGLELLAYFRNRAPLDDSGMPKDRFSAEMPDATLATLKIQPSEPRDSAVYFCASGLARTGFGYTFGSGTRLTVV.

The chain links TRBV5-4 to TRBJ2-7; D tentatively reads TRBD1 or TRBD2 (6 bases each). CDR3 length: 16 residues. Germline V CDR1 and CDR2: SGHNT, YYREEE (reference sequence). V dropped 0 bases and J dropped 2 bases, with 15 bases sitting between them. The CDR3 nucleotides read TGTGCCAGCAGCTTGGGGCGTGGTGGGGGGCCCTACGAGCAGTACTTC. As protein: CASSLGRGGGPYEQYF.

The rearrangement uses TRBV9 and TRBJ1-1; tentative D call: TRBD1 (5 bases). The CDR3 runs to 15 residues. Trimming pared 4 bases from V and 2 bases from J, leaving 15 bases between. The germline gives CDR1 SGDLS, CDR2 YYNGEE. The CDR3 reads CASSPSGGSNTEAFF. CDR3 bases: TGTGCCAGCAGCCCGAGTGGGGGGTCCAACACTGAAGCTTTCTTT.